This T cell receptor (beta chain) was recorded in a study of T cells in Graves' hyperthyroidism and ophthalmopathy. This clonotype was seen at least ten times. From RNA transcripts, TCR beta CDR3 regions were amplified. Carried out on the TCR CDR3, a first-round RT-PCR used the HTBI primer set. MiXCR was run by TCRdb on the multiplex PCR reads, yielding one entry per CDR3 protein. In the table there are about 560,000 distinct CDR3 sequences, roughly 17% of which are singletons. Looked up from germline, CDR1 is SGHAT and CDR2 is FQNNGV. The CDR3 contains 16 residues. V dropped 5 bases and J dropped 2; count of bases not matched to a gene: 7.

Sequenced sample: blood. The gene calls are TRBV11-2 and TRBJ2-1; TRBD2 matches at 9 bases. The sequence derives from a woman aged 18-30 years with Graves' hyperthyroidism. This chain's CDR3 is CASSESGRFAYNEQFF. In DNA form, the CDR3 reads TGTGCCAGCAGCGAAAGCGGGAGGTTCGCCTACAATGAGCAGTTCTTC.